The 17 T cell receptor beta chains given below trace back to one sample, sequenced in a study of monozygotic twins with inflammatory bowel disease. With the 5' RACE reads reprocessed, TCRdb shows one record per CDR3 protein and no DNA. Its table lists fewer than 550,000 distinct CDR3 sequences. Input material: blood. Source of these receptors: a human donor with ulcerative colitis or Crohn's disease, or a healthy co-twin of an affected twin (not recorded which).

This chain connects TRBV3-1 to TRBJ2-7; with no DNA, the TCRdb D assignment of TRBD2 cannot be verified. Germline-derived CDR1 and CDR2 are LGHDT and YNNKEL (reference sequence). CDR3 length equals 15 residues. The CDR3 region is CASSPLGGSSYEQYF.

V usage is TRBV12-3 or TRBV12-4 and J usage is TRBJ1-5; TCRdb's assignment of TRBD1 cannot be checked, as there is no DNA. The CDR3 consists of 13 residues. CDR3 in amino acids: CASSQGGHQPQHF.

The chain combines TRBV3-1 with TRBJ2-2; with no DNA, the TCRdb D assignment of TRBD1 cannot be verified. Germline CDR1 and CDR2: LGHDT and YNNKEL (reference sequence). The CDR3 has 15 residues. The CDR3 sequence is CASSLRTGEAGELFF. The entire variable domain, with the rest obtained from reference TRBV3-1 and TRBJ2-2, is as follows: DTAVSQTPKYLVTQMGNDKSIKCEQNLGHDTMYWYKQDSKKFLKIMFSYNNKELIINETVPNRFSPKSPDKAHLNLHINSLELGDSAVYFCASSLRTGEAGELFFGEGSRLTVL.

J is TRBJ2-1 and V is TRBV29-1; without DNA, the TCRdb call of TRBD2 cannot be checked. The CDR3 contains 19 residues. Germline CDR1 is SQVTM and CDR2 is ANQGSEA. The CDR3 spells CSVEDPGTSRTSSYNEQFF.

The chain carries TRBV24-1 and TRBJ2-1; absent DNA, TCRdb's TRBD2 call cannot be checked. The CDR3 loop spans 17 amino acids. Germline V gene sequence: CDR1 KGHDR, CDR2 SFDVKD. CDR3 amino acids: CATSRTSGSGGYNEQFF.

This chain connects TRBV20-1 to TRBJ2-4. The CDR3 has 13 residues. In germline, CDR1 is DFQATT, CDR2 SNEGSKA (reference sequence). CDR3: CSALQTERNIQYF.

The CDR3 here is CASSYTGQGNYGYTF. The rearrangement uses TRBV5-1 and TRBJ1-2; TCRdb returns TRBD1, unconfirmable since there is no DNA. CDR1 is SGHRS and CDR2 is YFSETQ in the germline V gene. CDR3 length: 15 residues.

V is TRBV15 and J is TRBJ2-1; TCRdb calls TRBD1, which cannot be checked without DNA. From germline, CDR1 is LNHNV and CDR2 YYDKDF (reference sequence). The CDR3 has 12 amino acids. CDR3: CATGGQYNEQFF. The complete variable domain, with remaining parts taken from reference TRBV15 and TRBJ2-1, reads DAMVIQNPRYQVTQFGKPVTLSCSQTLNHNVMYWYQQKSSQAPKLLFHYYDKDFNNEADTPDNFQSRRPNTSFCFLDIRSPGLGDTAMYLCATGGQYNEQFFGPGTRLTVL.

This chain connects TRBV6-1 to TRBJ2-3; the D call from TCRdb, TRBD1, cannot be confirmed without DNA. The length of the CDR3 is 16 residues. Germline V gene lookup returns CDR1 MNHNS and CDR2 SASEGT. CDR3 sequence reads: CASSEPDKGYADTQYF.

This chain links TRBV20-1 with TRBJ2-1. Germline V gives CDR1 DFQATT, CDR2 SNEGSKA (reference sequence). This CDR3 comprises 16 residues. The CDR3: CSAEAVTFVSYNEQFF.

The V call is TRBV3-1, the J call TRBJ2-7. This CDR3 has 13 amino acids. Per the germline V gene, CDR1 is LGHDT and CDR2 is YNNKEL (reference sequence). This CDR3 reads CASSPIGAREQYF.

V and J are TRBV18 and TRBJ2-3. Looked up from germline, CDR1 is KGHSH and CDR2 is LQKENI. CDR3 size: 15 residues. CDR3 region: CASSPGQVSTDTQYF.

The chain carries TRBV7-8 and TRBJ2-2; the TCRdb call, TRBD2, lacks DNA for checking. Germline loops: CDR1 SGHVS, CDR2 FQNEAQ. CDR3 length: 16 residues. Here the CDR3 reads CASSSAAGGMAGELFF.

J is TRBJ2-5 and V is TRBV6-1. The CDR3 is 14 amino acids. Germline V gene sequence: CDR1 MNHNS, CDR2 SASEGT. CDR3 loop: CASSEAPVQETQYF.

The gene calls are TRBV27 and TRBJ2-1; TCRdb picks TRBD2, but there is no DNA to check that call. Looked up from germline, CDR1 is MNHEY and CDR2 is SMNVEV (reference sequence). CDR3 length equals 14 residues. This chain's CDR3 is CASSLVRAGNEQFF.

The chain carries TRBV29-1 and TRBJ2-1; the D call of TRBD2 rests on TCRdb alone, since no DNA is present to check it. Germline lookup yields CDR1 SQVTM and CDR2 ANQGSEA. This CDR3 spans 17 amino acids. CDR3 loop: CSVSQSASGSRPGEQFF.

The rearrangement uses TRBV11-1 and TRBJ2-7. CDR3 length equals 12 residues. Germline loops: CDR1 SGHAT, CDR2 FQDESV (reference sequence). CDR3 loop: CASSVRFYEQYF.